These 25 T cell receptor beta chains were sequenced from one sample in a study of blood T cell repertoires in COVID-19 (dated by TCRdb to the early 2020s). Receptor libraries were prepared by the immunoSEQ multiplex PCR assay. The table was pulled from immuneACCESS by TCRdb, which kept in-frame rearrangements only. Such tables lose some clones; where checked, under half of the loss comes from unresolved V genes, and the rest has no known cause. The sample has about 270,000 clones on record, roughly 90% of them singletons. 2.5% to 3% of the sample rests with the top ten. Sequenced input: PBMCs or T cells enriched from blood (not recorded which). The receptors derive from a man aged 35 to 55 who had been exposed to COVID-19.

The rearrangement uses TRBV6-1 and TRBJ2-2, with D possibly being TRBD1 (5 bases). The CDR3 loop spans 16 amino acids. CDR1 MNHNS and CDR2 SASEGT come from the germline V gene. V was clipped by 3 bases and J by 5 bases, with 16 bases between them. The CDR3 region has the DNA TGTGCCAGCAGTGATTTGAGGCGCAGGGTTACCGGGGAGCTGTTTTTT. Amino acid sequence: CASSDLRRRVTGELFF.

V and J are TRBV4-1 and TRBJ1-4; D may be TRBD1 (6 bases). Germline V lookup: CDR1 MGHRA, CDR2 YSYEKL. The length of the CDR3 is 15 residues. Trimming stripped 1 base from V and 11 bases from J, with 17 bases between. CDR3: CASSQGGQERLKLFF. The CDR3 region has the DNA TGCGCCAGCAGCCAAGGGGGGCAGGAAAGACTGAAACTGTTTTTT.

This chain connects TRBV7-2 to TRBJ2-5, with unresolved D. V lost 4 bases to trimming and J lost 6 bases, with 21 bases between them. Germline V CDR1 and CDR2: SGHTA, FQGNSA. CDR3 length: 16 amino acids. CDR3 DNA: TGTGCCAGCAGCTCCCGAATCTTCGACACCAGGAAGACCCAGTACTTC. Protein sequence: CASSSRIFDTRKTQYF.

This clone has just one count. J is TRBJ2-7 and V is TRBV28, with TRBD1 identical over 9 bases. V lost 4 bases, J lost 3 bases, and 7 bases stayed unmatched. Germline CDR1 MDHEN, CDR2 SYDVKM. This CDR3 spans 15 amino acids. The CDR3 here is CASSWDRVYIYEQYF. As DNA, the CDR3 is TGTGCCAGCAGTTGGGACAGGGTGTATATCTACGAGCAGTACTTC.

This chain connects TRBV5-1 to TRBJ2-3; a weak D match, TRBD2 (5 bases). The CDR3 has 16 amino acids. The ends were cut back, 6 bases at V and 2 bases at J, with 19 bases in the middle. The germline V gene has CDR1 SGHRS and CDR2 YFSETQ. The CDR3 loop reads CASTGGSSAATDTQYF. In nucleotides, the CDR3 is TGCGCCAGCACCGGAGGATCGTCGGCCGCCACAGATACGCAGTATTTT. Complete variable domain (other parts from reference TRBV5-1 and TRBJ2-3): KAGVTQTPRYLIKTRGQQVTLSCSPISGHRSVSWYQQTPGQGLQFLFEYFSETQRNKGNFPGRFSGRQFSNSRSEMNVSTLELGDSALYLCASTGGSSAATDTQYFGPGTRLTVL.

V usage is TRBV6-1 and J usage is TRBJ1-6; unclear D gene. Trimming pared 1 base from V and 10 bases from J, leaving 5 bases between. Germline V CDR1 and CDR2: MNHNS, SASEGT. The CDR3 has 12 amino acids. In DNA form, the CDR3 reads TGTGCCAGCAGTGAAGTCAGGTCACCCCTCCACTTT. It yields the protein CASSEVRSPLHF.

V and J are TRBV21-1 and TRBJ2-5; the D call in the table, TRBD2, was not verified against the DNA. TRBV21-1 is recorded as a pseudogene. This CDR3 is built from 17 residues. The DNA of the CDR3 is TGTGCCAGCAGCAAAGATTTAGCAGACGTACTTGATGAGACCCAGTACTTC. Its translation is CASSKDLADVLDETQYF.

The chain is built from TRBV5-1 and TRBJ1-1; D may be TRBD1 (6 bases). CDR3 length: 17 residues. Germline V gene data show CDR1 as SGHRS and CDR2 as YFSETQ. Deletions cut 0 bases from V and 0 bases from J, with 15 bases between. The CDR3 bases are TGCGCCAGCAGCTTGGCGGGGACATACTCCTTGAACACTGAAGCTTTCTTT. It encodes CASSLAGTYSLNTEAFF.

V usage is TRBV14 and J usage is TRBJ1-6; TRBD1 matches at 7 bases. Germline lookup yields CDR1 SGHDN and CDR2 FVKESK. J lost 8 bases, V lost 1 base, and 8 bases had no gene match. The CDR3 sequence is 16 residues long. CDR3 coding DNA: TGTGCCAGCAGCCAAGCCACCAGGGGGTATTATTCACCCCTCCACTTT. Translation gives CASSQATRGYYSPLHF. Together with reference TRBV14 and TRBJ1-6, the CDR3 gives the full variable domain: EAGVTQFPSHSVIEKGQTVTLRCDPISGHDNLYWYRRVMGKEIKFLLHFVKESKQDESGMPNNRFLAERTGGTYSTLKVQPAELEDSGVYFCASSQATRGYYSPLHFGNGTRLTVT.

This chain connects TRBV4-1 to TRBJ2-2, with D perhaps matching TRBD1 (6 bases). This CDR3 spans 17 amino acids. Germline V gives CDR1 MGHRA, CDR2 YSYEKL. V dropped 3 bases and J dropped 4 bases, with 18 bases sitting between them. CDR3 nucleotides: TGCGCCAGCAGCCAGAGGGTCCTTGGGGGCCCCACCGGGGAGCTGTTTTTT. Translated: CASSQRVLGGPTGELFF.

The chain employs TRBV25-1 and TRBJ1-6, with 9 bases matching TRBD1. After removal of 3 bases from V and 7 bases from J, the junction contained 4 bases not matched to a gene. Germline V gene data show CDR1 as MGHDK and CDR2 as SYGVNS. The CDR3 spans 15 residues. The CDR3 DNA sequence: TGTGCCAGCAGTGATCCCGGGACAGGGAATTCACCCCTCCACTTT. This translates into CASSDPGTGNSPLHF. Based on the CDR3 plus reference TRBV25-1 and TRBJ1-6, the full variable domain is EADIYQTPRYLVIGTGKKITLECSQTMGHDKMYWYQQDPGMELHLIHYSYGVNSTEKGDLSSESTVSRIRTEHFPLTLESARPSHTSQYLCASSDPGTGNSPLHFGNGTRLTVT.

This chain connects TRBV28 to TRBJ2-5, with 9 bases matching TRBD2. V gave up 6 bases and J gave up 1 base; unmatched junction bases: 15. Looked up from germline, CDR1 is MDHEN and CDR2 is SYDVKM. The CDR3 spans 18 residues. CDR3 sequence reads: CASRTYSGRMGFQETQYF. CDR3 nucleotide sequence: TGTGCCAGCAGAACCTACAGCGGGAGGATGGGCTTCCAAGAGACCCAGTACTTC.

This rearrangement joins TRBV25-1 to TRBJ1-1; the D gene is possibly TRBD1 (6 bases). Germline CDR1 MGHDK, CDR2 SYGVNS. Trimming removed 4 bases at V and 4 bases at J, with 10 bases between. The CDR3 loop spans 13 amino acids. CDR3: CASSGTGRTEAFF. CDR3 in DNA: TGTGCCAGCAGTGGAACAGGGCGCACTGAAGCTTTCTTT.

This clone was observed a handful of times. The sample has other DNA sequences that encode this CDR3 too. The rearrangement links TRBV2 to TRBJ1-5; D may be TRBD1 (5 bases). The CDR3 contains 14 residues. Trimming shortened V by 3 bases and J by 2 bases, and 8 bases separated the two germline ends. Germline CDR1 SNHLY, CDR2 FYNNEI. In nucleotides, the CDR3 is TGTGCCAGCAGTGAGCTCAGGGGCAATCAGCCCCAGCATTTT. Its translation: CASSELRGNQPQHF.

A single count supports this clone. The J gene is TRBJ2-3, the V gene TRBV24-1; possible D gene TRBD2, 6 bases. Trimming removed 4 bases at V and 2 bases at J, with 15 bases between. This CDR3 spans 16 amino acids. The V gene's germline CDR1 is KGHDR and CDR2 SFDVKD. In nucleotides, the CDR3 is TGTGCCACCAGTGAGGGGACTCGGTCTCTCACAGATACGCAGTATTTT. Protein: CATSEGTRSLTDTQYF.

This chain connects TRBV19 to TRBJ1-4; TRBD1 is a possible D gene (5 bases). V shed 5 bases and J shed 6 bases, with 22 bases lying between them. Germline V gene lookup returns CDR1 LNHDA and CDR2 SQIVND (reference sequence). The CDR3 has 17 amino acids. DNA of the CDR3: TGTGCCAGTAGTCCCCGGACCGCTCGCTTCAGGGATGAAAAACTGTTTTTT. Its translation is CASSPRTARFRDEKLFF. Full variable domain (outside the CDR3, taken from reference TRBV19 and TRBJ1-4): DGGITQSPKYLFRKEGQNVTLSCEQNLNHDAMYWYRQDPGQGLRLIYYSQIVNDFQKGDIAEGYSVSREKKESFPLTVTSAQKNPTAFYLCASSPRTARFRDEKLFFGSGTQLSVL.

The CDR3 reads CASSFPYDRSYGYTF. In nucleotides, the CDR3 is TGTGCCAGCAGTTTCCCTTATGACAGGTCCTATGGCTACACCTTC. The chain carries TRBV28 and TRBJ1-2, with D possibly TRBD1 on 6 matching bases. Germline V CDR1 and CDR2: MDHEN, SYDVKM. The V end was cut by 3 bases, the J end by 4 bases, with 15 bases between. The CDR3 is made up of 15 amino acids.

This chain uses TRBV28 with TRBJ1-1, with no clear D. With 6 bases removed from V and 1 base from J, the gap between germline ends came to 12 bases. CDR1 and CDR2 from the germline V gene are MDHEN and SYDVKM. The CDR3 loop spans 14 amino acids. The chain's CDR3 is CASSLGPTNTEAFF. The DNA for the CDR3 is TGTGCCAGCAGCTTAGGGCCAACGAACACTGAAGCTTTCTTT.

The V call is TRBV28, the J call TRBJ1-6, with TRBD1 identical over 8 bases. V was clipped by 6 bases and J by 9 bases; unmatched bases: 7. This CDR3 is built from 14 residues. Germline V gene lookup returns CDR1 MDHEN and CDR2 SYDVKM. The CDR3 reads CASRGGDRSSPLHF. CDR3 nucleotide sequence: TGTGCCAGCAGGGGCGGGGACAGGAGTTCACCCCTCCACTTT.

This chain links TRBV21-1 with TRBJ2-1; TRBD2, the table's D call, lacks a check against the DNA. TRBV21-1 is a documented pseudogene. The CDR3 totals 14 residues. The chain's CDR3 is CASSKELAGGEQFF. The CDR3, as DNA: TGTGCCAGCAGCAAAGAACTAGCGGGAGGTGAGCAGTTCTTC.

This clone turned up a few times. The rearrangement links TRBV12-5 to TRBJ2-5; TRBD1 aligns across 8 bases. The CDR3 loop spans 14 amino acids. The germline CDR1 and CDR2 sequences are LGHNT and FRNRAP. With 5 bases clipped from V and 1 base from J, the junction kept 3 bases outside the gene matches. The CDR3 here is CASGLGQGQETQYF. The CDR3 DNA reads TGTGCTAGTGGTCTAGGACAGGGCCAAGAGACCCAGTACTTC.

The chain carries TRBV18 and TRBJ2-7; perhaps TRBD1 as D (6 bases). The CDR3 runs to 14 residues. V dropped 1 base and J dropped 5 bases, with 12 bases sitting between them. Germline-derived CDR1 and CDR2 are KGHSH and LQKENI. The CDR3 nucleotides are TGTGCCAGCTCACCACGGCCAGGGGTCCACGAGCAGTACTTC. Residues: CASSPRPGVHEQYF.

The rearrangement uses TRBV9 and TRBJ1-2; possible D gene TRBD1, 5 bases. Germline V gives CDR1 SGDLS, CDR2 YYNGEE. This CDR3 has 15 amino acids. The V and J ends lost 3 bases and 5 bases respectively, with 17 bases between them. The CDR3 region has the DNA TGTGCCAGCAGCGAGGGCAGACAGACAGAGTATGGCTACACCTTC. Its protein product is CASSEGRQTEYGYTF.

CDR3 nucleotides: TGTGCCAGCAGTGAAGCGGAGAACAGGAGGGATTCCTATTCACCCCTCCACTTT. It codes for CASSEAENRRDSYSPLHF. V is TRBV2 and J is TRBJ1-6, with D perhaps matching TRBD1 (5 bases). CDR3 length: 18 amino acids. V was trimmed by 0 bases and J by 8 bases, leaving 20 bases between them. Germline CDR1 is SNHLY and CDR2 is FYNNEI.

V and J are TRBV3-1 (or the pseudogene TRBV3-2) and TRBJ1-1; D uncertain. Trimming removed 3 bases at V and 1 base at J, with 9 bases between. CDR1 and CDR2 (germline): LGHDT, YNNKEL (reference sequence). CDR3 length equals 14 residues. The CDR3 nucleotides read TGTGCCAGCAGCCACAACCGAGCGAACACTGAAGCTTTCTTT. Its translation: CASSHNRANTEAFF.